Following are 2 T cell receptor beta chains from one sample sequenced in a study of human T cells and chemical hapten exposure. TCRdb reanalysed the RACE reads using MiXCR and keeps one entry per CDR3 protein. The sample shows a few hundred thousand distinct CDR3 sequences, more than 4.5% of them seen only once. Time point given: patch test 1, 2 weeks after DPC sensitization. Treatment indicated: therapeutic diphenylcyclopropenone sensitization with weekly scalp DPC. The specimen comprised whole blood, sampled in connection with sensitization to the hapten diphenylcyclopropenone (DPC). The receptors come from a woman aged 45-65 years with alopecia areata. Some clones in this sample may be carry-over from other donors' samples.

The V call is TRBV9, the J call TRBJ2-5; perhaps D is TRBD1 or TRBD2 (6 bases each). Germline V gene lookup returns CDR1 SGDLS and CDR2 YYNGEE. This CDR3 has 15 residues. V was clipped by 4 bases and J by 2 bases, with 15 bases between them. The CDR3 reads CASSSTGATQETQYF. CDR3 nucleotides: TGTGCCAGCAGCTCCACGGGGGCGACTCAAGAGACCCAGTACTTC.

This clonotype was seen at least ten times. The rearrangement joins TRBV11-2 to TRBJ2-5, with 12 bases aligning to TRBD2. The V gene's germline CDR1 is SGHAT and CDR2 FQNNGV. The CDR3 has 16 residues. The ends lost 5 bases at V and 2 bases at J; junction bases unmatched: 6. Here the CDR3 DNA reads TGTGCCAGCAGCCTGGGACTAGCGGGCGCTCAAGAGACCCAGTACTTC. Translating gives CASSLGLAGAQETQYF.